Each of the 20 T cell receptor beta chains below was sequenced from the same sample in a study of blood T cells in healthy people across ages. Through a sample-barcoded 5' primer and a J-beta primer mix, a second PCR was run for about 6 to 11 cycles. Each CDR3 protein gets one entry after TCRdb re-called the 5' RACE reads with MiXCR. The data hold 650,000 to 800,000 distinct CDR3 sequences, with under 45% observed a single time. The specimen was blood. The origin of the receptors is a man between 60 and 70 years old in good health.

V and J are TRBV4-1 and TRBJ2-5, with no clear D. V lost 0 bases and J lost 4, with 6 bases in between. The CDR3 runs to 13 residues. Germline CDR1 is MGHRA and CDR2 is YSYEKL. The CDR3 region is CASSQELVETQYF. The DNA for the CDR3 is TGCGCCAGCAGCCAAGAATTGGTAGAGACCCAGTACTTC.

This clonotype was found a few times. The chain joins TRBV7-2 to TRBJ2-7, with 10 bases lining up with TRBD1. This CDR3 has 15 amino acids. Germline V gene data show CDR1 as SGHTA and CDR2 as FQGNSA. Trimming cost V 1 base and J 3 bases; bases outside gene matches: 3. CDR3 in amino acids: CASSLDRTGGYEQYF. The DNA of the CDR3 is TGTGCCAGCAGCTTAGATAGGACAGGGGGCTACGAGCAGTACTTC.

This chain uses TRBV4-1 with TRBJ1-1; TRBD1 might be the D (5 bases). The V end was cut by 0 bases, the J end by 1 base, with 9 bases between. CDR3 length equals 15 residues. Germline values: CDR1 MGHRA, CDR2 YSYEKL. The CDR3 DNA reads as TGCGCCAGCAGCCAAGATCTCCAGGGGAACACTGAAGCTTTCTTT. Translated: CASSQDLQGNTEAFF.

The CDR3, as DNA: TGTGCCTGGAGTGGACAGGAGAATCAGCCCCAGCATTTT. This sequence encodes CAWSGQENQPQHF. The V gene is TRBV30, the J gene TRBJ1-5, with D perhaps TRBD1 (6 bases). This CDR3 region has 13 residues. V was shortened by 1 base and J by 4 bases, with 8 bases between the two germline ends. Germline V gene lookup returns CDR1 GTSNPN and CDR2 SVGIG (reference sequence).

With respect to this clonotype: A clone one base away is much larger, so this may be a read error. The gene calls are TRBV29-1 and TRBJ2-1, with a tentative D call TRBD1 (6 bases). Deletions cut 4 bases from V and 13 bases from J, with 29 bases between. The CDR3 covers 16 residues. From germline, CDR1 is SQVTM and CDR2 ANQGSEA. The CDR3 reads CSVGATGSALQETQFF. The CDR3 DNA is TGCAGCGTTGGGGCTACAGGGAGCGCCCTTCAAGAGACCCAGTTCTTC.

V gene TRBV18 combines with J gene TRBJ1-1; D ambiguous. V lost 3 bases and J lost 0, with 11 bases in between. The CDR3 runs to 15 residues. CDR1 and CDR2 (germline): KGHSH, LQKENI. In DNA form, the CDR3 reads TGTGCCAGCTCACCTTCGGTTGATTTGAACACTGAAGCTTTCTTT. As protein: CASSPSVDLNTEAFF.

This clonotype was counted only a few times. V gene TRBV10-3 combines with J gene TRBJ2-7, with 10 positions matching TRBD2. The CDR3 sequence is 14 residues long. Per the germline V gene, CDR1 is ENHRY and CDR2 is SYGVKD. Trimming removed 6 bases from V and 1 base from J; junction bases left unmatched: 3. DNA of the CDR3: TGTGCCATCAGAGTAGCGGGGGGATCCTACGAGCAGTACTTC. It is translated as CAIRVAGGSYEQYF.

This chain's CDR3 is CASSLERSGYDRTDTQYF. The CDR3, as DNA: TGCGCCAGCAGCTTGGAAAGGTCAGGGTATGATAGGACAGATACGCAGTATTTT. The J gene is TRBJ2-3, the V gene TRBV5-1; TRBD1 is a possible D gene (5 bases). The V gene's germline CDR1 is SGHRS and CDR2 YFSETQ. CDR3 length equals 18 residues. The V end was cut by 0 bases, the J end by 3 bases, with 20 bases between.

The rearrangement links TRBV3-1 to TRBJ1-2; D remains unclear. Deletions cut 1 base from V and 4 bases from J, with 16 bases between. The CDR3 has 16 amino acids. The germline CDR1 and CDR2 sequences are LGHDT and YNNKEL (reference sequence). CDR3 DNA: TGTGCCAGCAGCCAAGTAGGCTCACAGAACCTCTATGGCTACACCTTC. Its protein is CASSQVGSQNLYGYTF.

This clonotype was picked up a small number of times. The chain recombines TRBV4-1 with TRBJ1-5; D ambiguous. The CDR3 length is 19 residues. V was trimmed by 0 bases and J by 4 bases, leaving 22 bases between them. Germline V CDR1 and CDR2: MGHRA, YSYEKL. CDR3 DNA sequence: TGCGCCAGCAGCCAAGATCTGGCCCATACCAAAGGCGGAAATCAGCCCCAGCATTTT. Its translation is CASSQDLAHTKGGNQPQHF.

The rearrangement links TRBV6-6 to TRBJ1-1; a weak D match, TRBD1 (6 bases). Germline CDR1 reads MNHNY; CDR2 reads SVGAGI (reference sequence). The V gene lost 7 bases and the J gene lost 4 bases, with 10 bases spanning the gap. The CDR3 is 12 residues long. CDR3 in DNA: TGTGCCAGCACCGGGGGGCGCACTGAAGCTTTCTTT. This encodes CASTGGRTEAFF.

This rearrangement joins TRBV7-2 to TRBJ1-6; weak D call: TRBD1 (5 bases). The length of the CDR3 is 13 residues. CDR1 is SGHTA, CDR2 FQGNSA, per germline. V lost 6 bases, J lost 6 bases, and 9 bases lay in between. The CDR3 loop reads CASRTDFNSPLHF. Written as DNA, the CDR3 is TGTGCCAGCAGGACAGACTTTAATTCACCCCTCCACTTT.

The gene calls are TRBV10-3 and TRBJ2-7, with 7 bases that match TRBD1. CDR1 and CDR2 (germline): ENHRY, SYGVKD. CDR3 size: 13 residues. The junction had 2 bases not matched to a gene; V was cut back by 2 bases and J by 4 bases. The CDR3 spells CAISEAGGYEQYF. CDR3 nucleotides: TGTGCCATCAGTGAGGCAGGGGGTTACGAGCAGTACTTC.

This clonotype showed up many times. The gene calls are TRBV3-1 and TRBJ1-6, with unresolved D. Germline V gene data show CDR1 as LGHDT and CDR2 as YNNKEL (reference sequence). The CDR3 is 15 residues long. Trimming pared 0 bases from V and 1 base from J, leaving 4 bases between. For the CDR3, the DNA is TGTGCCAGCAGCCAAGAGGGTTCCTATAATTCACCCCTCCACTTT. Amino acids: CASSQEGSYNSPLHF.

The rearrangement links TRBV2 to TRBJ2-2; possibly TRBD1 for D (6 bases). Trimming left V 4 bases short and J 6 bases short, with 12 bases between. This CDR3 has 14 residues. Germline V gives CDR1 SNHLY, CDR2 FYNNEI. CDR3 sequence: CASSVRQGPGELFF. DNA of the CDR3: TGTGCCAGCAGTGTGCGGCAGGGGCCCGGGGAGCTGTTTTTT. Using reference TRBV2 and TRBJ2-2 for the parts outside the CDR3, the full variable domain is EPEVTQTPSHQVTQMGQEVILRCVPISNHLYFYWYRQILGQKVEFLVSFYNNEISEKSEIFDDQFSVERPDGSNFTLKIRSTKLEDSAMYFCASSVRQGPGELFFGEGSRLTVL.

The rearrangement uses TRBV13 and TRBJ2-2; 11 bases line up with TRBD1. This CDR3 contains 17 residues. After removal of 5 bases from V and 4 bases from J, the junction contained 9 bases not matched to a gene. The germline V gene has CDR1 PRHDT and CDR2 FYEKMQ (reference sequence). The CDR3 bases are TGTGCCAGCAGCCACTCCTGGACAGGGGGCCTCACCGGGGAGCTGTTTTTT. It codes for CASSHSWTGGLTGELFF.

The genes are TRBV3-1 and TRBJ2-2; D ambiguous. This CDR3 contains 15 residues. V lost 0 bases and J lost 5, with 10 bases in between. The germline V gene encodes CDR1 LGHDT and CDR2 YNNKEL (reference sequence). The CDR3 bases are TGTGCCAGCAGCCAAGATACAGACTTGACCGGGGAGCTGTTTTTT. It specifies CASSQDTDLTGELFF. Using reference TRBV3-1 and TRBJ2-2 for the parts outside the CDR3, the full variable domain is DTAVSQTPKYLVTQMGNDKSIKCEQNLGHDTMYWYKQDSKKFLKIMFSYNNKELIINETVPNRFSPKSPDKAHLNLHINSLELGDSAVYFCASSQDTDLTGELFFGEGSRLTVL.

This clonotype occurred a few times. V usage is TRBV7-9 and J usage is TRBJ1-2, with 9 positions matching TRBD1. There are 16 residues in the CDR3. Germline trimming cut 1 base from V and 6 bases from J; bases unmatched to any gene: 9. The germline gives CDR1 SEHNR, CDR2 FQNEAQ (reference sequence). The CDR3 region has the DNA TGTGCCAGCAGCTTAGAGGTTGGGACAGGGTTTAATGGCTACACCTTC. Amino acid sequence: CASSLEVGTGFNGYTF.

This rearrangement joins TRBV7-2 to TRBJ2-3, with 7 bases fitting TRBD2. V lost 6 bases to trimming and J lost 2 bases; unmatched junction nucleotides: 8. Germline V gives CDR1 SGHTA, CDR2 FQGNSA. The CDR3 is made up of 15 amino acids. The CDR3 sequence is CASRLMAGDTDTQYF. The CDR3 nucleotides read TGTGCCAGCAGGCTAATGGCGGGAGACACAGATACGCAGTATTTT. Using reference TRBV7-2 and TRBJ2-3 for the parts outside the CDR3, the full variable domain is GAGVSQSPSNKVTEKGKDVELRCDPISGHTALYWYRQSLGQGLEFLIYFQGNSAPDKSGLPSDRFSAERTGGSVSTLTIQRTQQEDSAVYLCASRLMAGDTDTQYFGPGTRLTVL.

The V gene is TRBV15, the J gene TRBJ2-3, with TRBD1 matching over 8 bases. With 9 bases clipped from V and 1 base from J, the junction kept 6 bases outside the gene matches. CDR1 and CDR2 (germline): LNHNV, YYDKDF (reference sequence). The CDR3 loop spans 14 amino acids. The CDR3 nucleotides read TGTGCCACTACCCTGACAGGGGGCACAGATACGCAGTATTTT. The encoded protein is CATTLTGGTDTQYF.